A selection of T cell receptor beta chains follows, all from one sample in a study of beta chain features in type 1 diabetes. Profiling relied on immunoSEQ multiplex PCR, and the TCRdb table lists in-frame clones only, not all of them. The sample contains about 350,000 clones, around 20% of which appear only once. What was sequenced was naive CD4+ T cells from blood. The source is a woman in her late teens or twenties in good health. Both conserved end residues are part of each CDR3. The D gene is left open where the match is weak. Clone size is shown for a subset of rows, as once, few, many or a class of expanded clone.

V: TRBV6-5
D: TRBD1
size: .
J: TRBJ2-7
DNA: TGTGCCAGCAGTTCCGAATCCGGGACAGGGCGGTACGAGCAGTACTTC
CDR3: CASSSESGTGRYEQYF

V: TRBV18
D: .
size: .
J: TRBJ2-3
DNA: TGTGCCAGCTCACCACCGGGCAGACCAGATACGCAGTATTTT
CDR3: CASSPPGRPDTQYF

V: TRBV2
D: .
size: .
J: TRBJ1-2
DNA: TGTGCCAGCACTGCCCCGGATGGCTACACCTTC
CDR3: CASTAPDGYTF

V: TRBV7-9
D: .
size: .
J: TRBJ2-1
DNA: TGTGCCAGCAGCCCGTCAATGATACAGGGTAATGAGCAGTTCTTC
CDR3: CASSPSMIQGNEQFF

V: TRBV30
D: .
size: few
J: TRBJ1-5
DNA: TGTGCCTGGAGTCGACAAGAGAATCAGCCCCAGCATTTT
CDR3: CAWSRQENQPQHF

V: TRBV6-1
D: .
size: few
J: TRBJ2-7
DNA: TGTGCCAGCAGTGCTGTCGGTACCTACGAGCAGTACTTC
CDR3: CASSAVGTYEQYF

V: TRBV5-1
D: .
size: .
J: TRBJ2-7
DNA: TGCGCCAGCAGCTTGGCCTCCCGCTACGAGCAGTACTTC
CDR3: CASSLASRYEQYF

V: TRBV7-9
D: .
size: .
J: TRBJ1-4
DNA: TGTGCCAGCAGCTTAGGACAGTTGTATGAAAAACTGTTTTTT
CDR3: CASSLGQLYEKLFF

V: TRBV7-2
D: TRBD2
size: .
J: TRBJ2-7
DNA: TGTGCCAGCAGCTCCCAATCGGGGGGATCCTACGAGCAGTACTTC
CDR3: CASSSQSGGSYEQYF

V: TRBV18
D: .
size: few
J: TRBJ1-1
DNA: TGTGCCAGCTCACCAGGCCAGATCACTGAAGCTTTCTTT
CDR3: CASSPGQITEAFF

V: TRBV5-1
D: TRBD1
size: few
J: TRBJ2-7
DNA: TGCGCCAGCAGCTCTAAGGGGGACAGAAGCTACGAGCAGTACTTC
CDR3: CASSSKGDRSYEQYF

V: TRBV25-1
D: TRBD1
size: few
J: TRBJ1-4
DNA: TGTGCCAGCAGTGACCTTCAGGGGGGTGAAAAACTGTTTTTT
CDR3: CASSDLQGGEKLFF

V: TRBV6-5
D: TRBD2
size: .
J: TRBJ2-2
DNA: TGTGCCAGCAGTTACCTAGCGGGATACACCGGGGAGCTGTTTTTT
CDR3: CASSYLAGYTGELFF

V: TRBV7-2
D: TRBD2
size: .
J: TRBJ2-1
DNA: TGTGCCAGCAGCTCCTTGCTCGGGAGGGACAATGAGCAGTTCTTC
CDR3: CASSSLLGRDNEQFF

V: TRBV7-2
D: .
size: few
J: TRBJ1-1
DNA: TGTGCCAGCAGCTCAAGGACGGACAAAGCTTTCTTT
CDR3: CASSSRTDKAFF

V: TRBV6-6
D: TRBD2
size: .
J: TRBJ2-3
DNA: TGTGCCAGCACCTCGACTAGCGGGGGCCCCACAGATACGCAGTATTTT
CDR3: CASTSTSGGPTDTQYF

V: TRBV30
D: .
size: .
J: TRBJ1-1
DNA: TGTGCCTGGAGCCCCCGCCTAGCAAAGAACACTGAAGCTTTCTTT
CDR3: CAWSPRLAKNTEAFF

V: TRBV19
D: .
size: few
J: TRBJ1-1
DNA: TGTGCCAGTTTACAGGTCTCCACTGAAGCTTTCTTT
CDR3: CASLQVSTEAFF

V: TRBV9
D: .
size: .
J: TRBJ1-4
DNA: TGTGCCAGCACCACTGGGGGGGCGTATGATGAAAAACTGTTTTTT
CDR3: CASTTGGAYDEKLFF

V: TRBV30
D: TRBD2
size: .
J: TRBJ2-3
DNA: TGTGCCTGGAGGGGCCCAGGAGCGGGGGGCACAGATACGCAGTATTTT
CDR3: CAWRGPGAGGTDTQYF

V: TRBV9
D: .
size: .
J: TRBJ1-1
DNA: TGTGCCAGCAGCGTAGGTCGGGACACTGAAGCTTTCTTT
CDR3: CASSVGRDTEAFF

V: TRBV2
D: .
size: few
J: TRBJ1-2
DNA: TGTGCCAGCCAATCCGAGGTGGGGGCCCGGGGCTACACCTTC
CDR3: CASQSEVGARGYTF

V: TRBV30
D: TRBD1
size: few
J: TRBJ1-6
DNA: TGTGCCTGGCCCTCCCCGGGGGACAGAGGTTCACCCCTCCACTTT
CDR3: CAWPSPGDRGSPLHF

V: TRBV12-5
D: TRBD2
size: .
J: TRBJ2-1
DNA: TGTGCTAGTGGTAAGACTAGCGGGGAATACAATGAGCAGTTCTTC
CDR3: CASGKTSGEYNEQFF

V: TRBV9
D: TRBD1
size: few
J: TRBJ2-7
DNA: TGTGCCAGCAGCAGGGGACAGACCTACGAGCAGTACTTC
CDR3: CASSRGQTYEQYF

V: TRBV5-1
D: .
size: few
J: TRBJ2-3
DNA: TGCGCCAGCAGCTTGAGGTCCTCTGTGCCGGGAGCCACAGATACGCAGTATTTT
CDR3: CASSLRSSVPGATDTQYF

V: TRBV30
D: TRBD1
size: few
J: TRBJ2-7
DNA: TGTGCCTGGAGTGTACAGGGACAGAACTACGAGCAGTACTTC
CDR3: CAWSVQGQNYEQYF

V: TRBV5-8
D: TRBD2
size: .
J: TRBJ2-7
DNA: TGTGCCAGCAGCCATGGCGGACTAGCGGGGGGCTCCTACGAGCAGTACTTC
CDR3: CASSHGGLAGGSYEQYF

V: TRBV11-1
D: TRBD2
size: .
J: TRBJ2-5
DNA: TGTGCCAGCAGCCATAGGACTAGCGAAGAGACCCAGTACTTC
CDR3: CASSHRTSEETQYF

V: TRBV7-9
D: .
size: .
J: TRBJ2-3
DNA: TGTGCCAGCAGCGACAGAGATACGCAGTATTTT
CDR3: CASSDRDTQYF

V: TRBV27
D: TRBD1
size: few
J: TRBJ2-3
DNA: TGTGCCAGCAGCGGATACGGGACAGTTACTAATACGCAGTATTTT
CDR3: CASSGYGTVTNTQYF

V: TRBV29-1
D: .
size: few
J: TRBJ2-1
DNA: TGCAGCGTTGAAGAATCAGTTCAACAGTTCTTC
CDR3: CSVEESVQQFF

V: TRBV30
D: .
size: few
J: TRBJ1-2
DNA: TGTGCCTGGAGTCCCAGTTCCGGCTACACCTTC
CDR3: CAWSPSSGYTF

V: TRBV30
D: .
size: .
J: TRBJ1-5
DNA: TGTGCCTGGAGTGTACGGGGGAAGGTCAGCAATCAGCCCCAGCATTTT
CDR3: CAWSVRGKVSNQPQHF

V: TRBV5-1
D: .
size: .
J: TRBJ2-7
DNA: TGCGCCAGCAGTGAGAGCGGGTCGAACAATAAGCAGTACTTC
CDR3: CASSESGSNNKQYF

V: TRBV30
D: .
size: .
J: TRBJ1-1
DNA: TGTGCCTGGAGCCTGACAGGCCATGAAGCTTTCTTT
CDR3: CAWSLTGHEAFF

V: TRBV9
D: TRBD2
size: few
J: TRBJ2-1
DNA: TGTGCCAGCAGCGCGTCGAGACTAGCGGGAGTAGGAGATGAGCAGTTCTTC
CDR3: CASSASRLAGVGDEQFF

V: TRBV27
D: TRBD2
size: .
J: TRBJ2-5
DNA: TGTGCCAGCAGCTCTAGCGGGAGGGCCATAGAGACCCAGTACTTC
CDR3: CASSSSGRAIETQYF

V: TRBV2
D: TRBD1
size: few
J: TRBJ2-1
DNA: TGTGCCAGCAGTCCACAGGGGGCAAGCTACAATGAGCAGTTCTTC
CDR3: CASSPQGASYNEQFF

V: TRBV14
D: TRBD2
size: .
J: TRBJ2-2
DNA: TGTGCCAGTGGACTAGCGGGTACGGTGAACACCGGGGAGCTGTTTTTT
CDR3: CASGLAGTVNTGELFF

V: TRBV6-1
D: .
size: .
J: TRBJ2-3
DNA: TGTGCCAGCAGTGCGCCGTCAGTTATTGGCACAGATACGCAGTATTTT
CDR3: CASSAPSVIGTDTQYF